This TCR beta chain was recorded in a study of T-cell reconstitution after alpha-beta-depleted transplantation in children. This clonotype came up many times. Its antigen remains unidentified. This sample's TCRbeta library carried unique molecular identifier barcodes. TCRdb reanalysed the PCR reads using MiXCR and keeps one entry per CDR3 protein. Of about 170,000 distinct CDR3 sequences detected, more than 9.5% appear once; the ten largest clones hold about 13%. Study conclusions and caveats: Surviving recipient cells, namely T cells and thymic progenitors, were the source of high day-60 TCRbeta diversity in some patients. Among T cells one year after transplant, newly produced cells accounted for most counts and diversity.

This CDR3 is 15 amino acids long. V was clipped by 1 base and J by 8 bases; unmatched bases: 5. Germline CDR1 LGHDT, CDR2 YNNKEL (reference sequence). The rearrangement links TRBV3-1 to TRBJ2-1; 10 nucleotides line up with TRBD2. Specimen: PBMCs, collected before TCRalphabeta/CD19-depleted stem cell transplant. The sequence came from a boy aged 2-9 years with acute myeloid leukemia, due to receive a stem cell transplant. The CDR3 reads CASSQVLAGFDEQFF. DNA of the CDR3: TGTGCCAGCAGCCAAGTACTAGCGGGATTCGATGAGCAGTTCTTC.